This T cell receptor beta chain comes out of a study of T cell changes during pregnancy in multiple sclerosis. Assay used: immunoSEQ multiplex PCR; TCRdb lists only in-frame clones, some missing. This sample has tens of thousands of clones, with 90% found just once. V lost 8 bases, J lost 4 bases, and 11 bases stayed unmatched. This CDR3 spans 14 amino acids. Germline values: CDR1 SQVTM, CDR2 ANQGSEA. The source was peripheral blood, collected in the first trimester of pregnancy. V gene TRBV29-1 combines with J gene TRBJ1-1, with 9 bases matching TRBD1. This clonotype was obtained from a female donor in good health, enrolled as a control in a pregnancy study. CDR3 DNA sequence: TGCAGCCTGGCTACGGGACAGGGCGGCACTGAAGCTTTCTTT. This codes for CSLATGQGGTEAFF. The whole variable domain, filled in from reference TRBV29-1 and TRBJ1-1, reads SAVISQKPSRDICQRGTSLTIQCQVDSQVTMMFWYRQQPGQSLTLIATANQGSEATYESGFVIDKFPISRPNLTFSTLTVSNMSPEDSSIYLCSLATGQGGTEAFFGQGTRLTVV.